This TCR beta chain is drawn from a study of neurological immune-mediated disorders. Regarding the study as a whole: No sharing of CDR3 amino acid sequences was observed among expanded clones across subjects, suggesting private repertoires in all groups. Healthy controls had more TCR clonal expansion than multiple sclerosis, which showed the least, whereas HTLV-1-associated myelopathy showed the most.

This clonotype has a count of ten or more. Its antigen is unidentified. This CDR3 has 13 residues. V gave up 5 bases and J gave up 3 bases, with 9 bases separating them. CDR1 and CDR2 from the germline V gene are SGHRS and YFSETQ. 5'RACE generated cDNA with 10-nucleotide random UMIs. MiXCR, applied by TCRdb to the 5' RACE reads, yields one record per CDR3 protein. Of around 32,000 distinct CDR3 sequences in the sample, 9.5% to 13% were seen once. The study built unsorted libraries from 2 million PBMCs kept at -80 C. Source material: PBMCs. This TCR was sampled from a woman aged 60-75 years in good health. The chain combines TRBV5-1 with TRBJ1-5; D not resolved. Here the CDR3 DNA reads TGCGCCAGCAGACCGGGCCTCAATCAGCCCCAGCATTTT. This encodes CASRPGLNQPQHF.